This T cell receptor (beta chain) emerged from a study of neurological immune-mediated disorders. Each CDR3 protein is one row after TCRdb ran MiXCR on the 5' RACE reads. Among about 36,000 distinct CDR3 sequences listed, 10% were seen once. V gave up 11 bases and J gave up 3 bases, with 22 bases separating them. This CDR3 spans 15 amino acids. Germline lookup yields CDR1 SEHNR and CDR2 FQNEAQ (reference sequence). This clonotype was recorded many times. The chain recombines TRBV7-9 with TRBJ1-1; the D gene is possibly TRBD1 (6 bases). Sequencing used PBMCs. The receptor's source is a young woman with HTLV-1-associated myelopathy (HAM/TSP). The chain's CDR3 is CAYKPRTVLDTEAFF. The CDR3 coding sequence is TGTGCCTACAAACCGAGGACAGTTCTGGACACTGAAGCTTTCTTT.